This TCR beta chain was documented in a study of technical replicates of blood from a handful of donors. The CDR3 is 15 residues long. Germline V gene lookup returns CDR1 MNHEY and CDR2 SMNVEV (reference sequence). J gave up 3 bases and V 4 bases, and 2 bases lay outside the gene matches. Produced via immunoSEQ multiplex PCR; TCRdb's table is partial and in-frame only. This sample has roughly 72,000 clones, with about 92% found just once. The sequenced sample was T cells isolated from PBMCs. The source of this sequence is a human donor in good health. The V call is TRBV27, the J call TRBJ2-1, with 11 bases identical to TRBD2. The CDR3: CASSSLAGGYNEQFF. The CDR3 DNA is TGTGCCAGCAGTTCTCTAGCGGGAGGCTACAATGAGCAGTTCTTC.